The entry that follows covers one T cell receptor (beta chain) sequence. Its specificity is unknown. This record comes from a study of cytomegalovirus exposure and HLA in healthy donors. The study's findings and limits: The authors considered a cluster of highly shared sequence variants likely to be a sequencing artifact. In an earlier analysis, productive rearrangement rates for most beta V segments clustered near 87% or 30%. When the data were analyzed later, several of the most significant clusters appeared to be linked to common viral pathogens.

The V end lost 4 bases, the J end lost 2 bases, and 11 bases lay between the germline ends. The CDR3 totals 14 residues. From germline, CDR1 is GTSNPN and CDR2 SVGIG (reference sequence). The PCR ran on 60 Vbeta and 13 Jbeta primers. Original processing notes: Unique TCR beta chains totaled some 78 million in a later count, with approximately 10 million of them shared. Produced via immunoSEQ multiplex PCR; TCRdb's table is partial and in-frame only. D and trimming come from the DNA, and the V and J calls and clone size come from that table. The data show roughly 73,000 clones, and the top ten clones hold approximately 14%.

Specimen: PBMCs. This TCR was sampled from a man between 50 and 59 years old in good health and CMV-seropositive. V is TRBV30 and J is TRBJ2-2, with D possibly matching TRBD1 (5 bases). The CDR3 region has the DNA TGTGCCTGGACCCCAGGGAAAAACACCGGGGAGCTGTTTTTT. It yields the protein CAWTPGKNTGELFF.